The subject of this entry is one T cell receptor beta chain. This clone was detected a few times. Its specific antigen is unknown. No base-level quality is on record; no much larger clone is a single base apart. These data come from a study of cytomegalovirus exposure and HLA in healthy donors (TCRdb year 2017). Background on the whole study: According to a later analysis, the 120 or so validation repertoires were produced on the same platform as the roughly 720 repertoires of the first cohort. The aim of the study was to test whether cataloging public T cell receptors could identify signatures of past pathogen exposure. In addition to the first cohort of 650 to 800 subjects, a separate validation cohort of 120 different subjects was used. To predict cytomegalovirus infection status, the study brought together high-throughput TCR immunosequencing, statistical association of individual TCRs with disease status, and machine learning.

The investigation overall reported the following: Most TCR sequences were observed very rarely across donors, whereas some public TCRs were present in many individuals. In both the original and validation cohorts, the classifier was reported to diagnose cytomegalovirus status with high specificity and sensitivity. The authors suggested that the approach could potentially be generalized to other disease states and immunological phenotypes. All 120 or so repertoires were used to score co-occurrence in the validation cohort in a later analysis, because that analysis had no HLA typing for the cohort. Of the cluster scores, about 94% were above 0 in a later analysis, which found that TCRs clustered in the first cohort also tended to co-occur in the 95 to 150 validation repertoires. In the study, 150 to 200 TCR beta chains were listed as associated with cytomegalovirus. A few of the identified cytomegalovirus-associated TCR beta chains were confirmed in vitro to be specific for cytomegalovirus antigens.

Donors formed part of the validation cohort, which comprised 120 or so subjects and was distinct from the first cohort of under 850 subjects. Libraries were prepared through the immunoSEQ multiplex PCR assay. Per the authors' processing: To diagnose cytomegalovirus status from the catalog of TCR beta chain sequences, a statistical classification framework was built. TCRdb re-hosts the immuneACCESS table, in-frame sequences only. Its copies lack some clones; in the studies checked, an unresolved V gene accounts for under half of them, and the cause for the rest is not known. V and J calls plus clone size are reproduced from that table; the DNA served to infer D and trimming. The sample table holds about 360,000 clones, of which roughly 89% were seen once. About 0.8% of the sample is in the top ten clones. The TCR originated in a woman between 18 and 29 years old in good health and CMV-seronegative. Sequencing input: PBMCs.

The nucleotides read TGTGCCAGCAGTTCCCCCGGACTAGTGTTCACCGGGGAGCTGTTTTTT. Its product reads: CASSSPGLVFTGELFF. The V and J segments used are TRBV28 and TRBJ2-2, and 7 junctional nucleotides match TRBD2. V lost 4 bases and J lost 4 bases, and the count of bases not matched to a germline gene is 9. From a lookup of the germline V gene, CDR1 and CDR2 are MDHEN and SYDVKM. From its cysteine to its phenylalanine, the CDR3 spans 16 amino acids. Just CDR3 DNA is preserved here, 48 bases in frame from base 1.